The source of this T cell receptor (beta chain) is a study of CD8 T cells in ankylosing spondylitis. Study-wide findings and caveats: Among TCR beta sequences, a motif of several highly homologous variants appeared characteristic of ankylosing spondylitis blood. Disease-linked clones had a CD8+ phenotype and relatively low frequency in peripheral blood. Earlier reports found some motif variants in synovial fluid and blood in reactive arthritis.

Using quantitative 5'-RACE with molecular barcodes, the authors made TCR beta libraries. TCRdb re-derived calls from the 5' RACE reads in MiXCR, one entry per CDR3 protein. The sample has a few hundred thousand distinct CDR3 sequences; about 11% are singletons. Trimming removed 1 base from V and 7 bases from J; junction bases left unmatched: 11. Germline V gene lookup returns CDR1 SGHRS and CDR2 YFSETQ. This CDR3 has 16 amino acids. This clonotype was detected many times. Its target is not known. The sequencing input was blood, either unsorted or a sorted T cell fraction (not recorded which). The chain carries TRBV5-1 and TRBJ2-1, with 7 bases fitting TRBD1. The clonotype originates from a male donor with ankylosing spondylitis or in good health (not recorded which). The CDR3 region has the DNA TGCGCCAGCAGCTTGTTAGGGGGCCGAGGGGGAAATGAGCAGTTCTTC. Its protein is CASSLLGGRGGNEQFF.